This record covers a single TCR beta chain. There are 18 residues in the CDR3. TCRbeta library preparation incorporated unique molecular identifiers. MiXCR was run by TCRdb on the PCR reads, yielding one entry per CDR3 protein. The table has 600,000 to 700,000 distinct CDR3 sequences, around a sixth seen once. This sample was taken from a study of T-cell reconstitution after alpha-beta-depleted transplantation in children. The sample consisted of PBMCs from the stem cell graft donor, taken from the stem cell graft. The chain joins TRBV21-1 to TRBJ2-7; the DNA was not compared with TRBD1, the D call given in the table. TRBV21-1 is annotated as a pseudogene. This clonotype was obtained from a human donor who donated a stem cell graft to a child with acute myeloid leukemia. CDR3 bases: TGTACCAGCAGCAGGAGGATCCGGGACAGGGACAGCTCCTACGAGCAGTACGTC. Translation: CTSSRRIRDRDSSYEQYV.